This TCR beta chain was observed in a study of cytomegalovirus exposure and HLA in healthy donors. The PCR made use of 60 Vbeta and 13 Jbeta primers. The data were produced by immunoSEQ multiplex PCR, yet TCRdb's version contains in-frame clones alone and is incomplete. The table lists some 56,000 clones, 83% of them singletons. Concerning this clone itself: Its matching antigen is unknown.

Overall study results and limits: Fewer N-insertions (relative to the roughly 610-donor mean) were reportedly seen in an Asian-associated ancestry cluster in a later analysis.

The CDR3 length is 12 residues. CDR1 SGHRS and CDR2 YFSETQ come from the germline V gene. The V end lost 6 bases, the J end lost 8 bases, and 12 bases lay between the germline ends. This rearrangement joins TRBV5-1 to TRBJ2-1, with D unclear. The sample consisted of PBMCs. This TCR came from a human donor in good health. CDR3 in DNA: TGCGCCAGCAAAGCTAGTTTGGATGAGCAGTTCTTC. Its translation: CASKASLDEQFF.